These 12 T cell receptor beta chains originate from one sample sequenced in a study of shared clonotypes between healthy human individuals. Some clones are missing from TCRdb's copy, which holds only in-frame ones; the method was immunoSEQ multiplex PCR. The sample has millions of clones; just over 90% are singletons. Naive-designated CD8 cells lacked CD45RO, were positively enriched for CCR7, and omitted terminally differentiated effector memory CD45RA+ cells. Sequencing input: naive CD8+ T cells from PBMCs. The receptors were sampled from a man younger than 30 in good health. Some clones in this sample may be carry-over from other donors' samples.

The V call is TRBV5-8, the J call TRBJ2-3; 10 nucleotides align to TRBD1. J was trimmed by 4 bases and V by 5 bases; bases with no gene match: 10. This CDR3 has 16 amino acids. Germline assignment: CDR1 SGHTS and CDR2 YDEGEE. The CDR3 DNA follows: TGTGCCAGCAGTTTTCCGGGACAGGGGTATTCAGATACGCAGTATTTT. Its translation is CASSFPGQGYSDTQYF.

The rearrangement joins TRBV9 to TRBJ1-4; D ambiguous. V shed 4 bases and J shed 6 bases, with 16 bases lying between them. The CDR3 contains 15 residues. CDR1 SGDLS and CDR2 YYNGEE come from the germline V gene. The CDR3 DNA follows: TGTGCCAGCAGCAACCTCCCCGGGGAGGATGAAAAACTGTTTTTT. Its protein is CASSNLPGEDEKLFF. The full variable domain, in which reference TRBV9 and TRBJ1-4 provide the parts outside the CDR3, is DSGVTQTPKHLITATGQRVTLRCSPRSGDLSVYWYQQSLDQGLQFLIQYYNGEERAKGNILERFSAQQFPDLHSELNLSSLELGDSALYFCASSNLPGEDEKLFFGSGTQLSVL.

The CDR3 nucleotides read TGTGCCAGTAGTCCCTTCGGACAGGGATTATACAATGAGCAGTTCTTC. Its protein is CASSPFGQGLYNEQFF. This sequence joins TRBV19 and TRBJ2-1, with 8 positions matching TRBD1. CDR1 is LNHDA, CDR2 SQIVND, per germline (reference sequence). The CDR3 loop spans 16 amino acids. J was trimmed by 4 bases and V by 5 bases; bases with no gene match: 10.

The CDR3 sequence: CASSGREGQGYEQYF. The CDR3 bases are TGTGCCAGCAGTGGGCGCGAGGGACAGGGTTACGAGCAGTACTTC. V is TRBV2 and J is TRBJ2-7; 9 nucleotides match TRBD1. J lost 4 bases, V lost 4 bases, and 8 bases had no gene match. Germline V gene lookup returns CDR1 SNHLY and CDR2 FYNNEI. The CDR3 runs to 15 residues.

This clone occurred once. The chain carries TRBV5-1 and TRBJ2-7; D possibly corresponds to TRBD1 (6 bases). The CDR3 has 15 residues. V was cut by 4 bases and J by 3 bases, with 17 bases left in between. Per the germline V gene, CDR1 is SGHRS and CDR2 is YFSETQ. Written as DNA, the CDR3 is TGCGCCAGCAGCCCGGGTTGGGACACAAACTACGAGCAGTACTTC. Its protein is CASSPGWDTNYEQYF.

The gene calls are TRBV4-1 and TRBJ1-2, with TRBD1 as a possible D gene (5 bases). The CDR3 is made up of 13 amino acids. From germline, CDR1 is MGHRA and CDR2 YSYEKL. The V end was cut by 5 bases, the J end by 8 bases, with 15 bases between. The CDR3 DNA is TGCGCCAGCAGCTACGGGGGTTCCCTAGGCTACACCTTC. Protein: CASSYGGSLGYTF.

The rearrangement joins TRBV28 to TRBJ1-2; possible D gene TRBD1, 5 bases. The CDR3 runs 15 residues. V lost 5 bases and J lost 5, with 18 bases in between. Looked up from germline, CDR1 is MDHEN and CDR2 is SYDVKM. The CDR3 sequence is CASSLLNDRFYGYTF. CDR3 in DNA: TGTGCCAGCAGTCTTTTGAATGACAGATTTTATGGCTACACCTTC.

This clone has more than one count but fewer than ten. The rearrangement uses TRBV14 and TRBJ1-1; no firm D call. This CDR3 contains 11 residues. The germline CDR1 and CDR2 sequences are SGHDN and FVKESK. V shed 6 bases and J shed 4 bases, with 6 bases lying between them. CDR3 sequence (DNA): TGTGCCAGCAGTCTGGGCACTGAAGCTTTCTTT. It codes for CASSLGTEAFF. Combining the CDR3 with reference TRBV14 and TRBJ1-1 gives the whole variable domain EAGVTQFPSHSVIEKGQTVTLRCDPISGHDNLYWYRRVMGKEIKFLLHFVKESKQDESGMPNNRFLAERTGGTYSTLKVQPAELEDSGVYFCASSLGTEAFFGQGTRLTVV.

The chain has TRBV5-1 and TRBJ2-3; TRBD2 might be the D (5 bases). Germline V lookup: CDR1 SGHRS, CDR2 YFSETQ. The CDR3 contains 15 residues. Deletions cut 4 bases from V and 2 bases from J, with 14 bases between. CDR3 in DNA: TGCGCCAGCAGCCCATCTACGGGGTTCACAGATACGCAGTATTTT. Translation gives CASSPSTGFTDTQYF.

V usage is TRBV7-2 and J usage is TRBJ2-1; 7 bases align to TRBD2. The V gene end was trimmed by 5 bases and the J gene end by 8 bases; junction bases not matched to a gene: 15. This CDR3 contains 16 residues. In germline, CDR1 is SGHTA, CDR2 FQGNSA. The CDR3 loop is CASSGPLADRRDEQFF. DNA of the CDR3: TGTGCCAGCAGCGGTCCCCTAGCGGACCGGCGGGATGAGCAGTTCTTC.

The V gene is TRBV5-4, the J gene TRBJ2-5; 7 nucleotides match TRBD1. CDR1 SGHNT and CDR2 YYREEE come from the germline V gene (reference sequence). This CDR3 has 14 residues. The ends lost 4 bases at V and 1 base at J; junction bases unmatched: 4. CDR3 in amino acids: CASSARTGQETQYF. CDR3 coding DNA: TGTGCCAGCAGCGCCCGGACAGGCCAAGAGACCCAGTACTTC.

This sequence joins TRBV9 and TRBJ2-3; TRBD2 might be the D (6 bases). The V and J ends lost 4 bases and 5 bases respectively, with 17 bases between them. There are 15 residues in the CDR3. From germline, CDR1 is SGDLS and CDR2 YYNGEE. CDR3 DNA sequence: TGTGCCAGCAGCTCCCGACTAGAGGAGGTAGATACGCAGTATTTT. It yields the protein CASSSRLEEVDTQYF. The full variable domain, with the rest looked up from reference TRBV9 and TRBJ2-3, is DSGVTQTPKHLITATGQRVTLRCSPRSGDLSVYWYQQSLDQGLQFLIQYYNGEERAKGNILERFSAQQFPDLHSELNLSSLELGDSALYFCASSSRLEEVDTQYFGPGTRLTVL.